This TCR beta chain was captured in a study of T cell responses to AZD1222 COVID-19 vaccine. Method: immunoSEQ multiplex PCR; TCRdb's copy keeps in-frame clones and lacks some. The sample contains under 100,000 clones, around 90% of which appear only once. The CDR3 has 13 amino acids. V gave up 6 bases and J gave up 1 base, with 9 bases separating them. Germline values: CDR1 MNHEY, CDR2 SVGAGI. This sequence originates from an adult in good health. This specimen consisted of peripheral blood, obtained on day 0 of MenACWY control vaccination. The chain joins TRBV6-5 to TRBJ1-1; the D is unclear. The CDR3 bases are TGTGCCAGCAGACCGGGCCAGAACACTGAAGCTTTCTTT. Translation: CASRPGQNTEAFF.